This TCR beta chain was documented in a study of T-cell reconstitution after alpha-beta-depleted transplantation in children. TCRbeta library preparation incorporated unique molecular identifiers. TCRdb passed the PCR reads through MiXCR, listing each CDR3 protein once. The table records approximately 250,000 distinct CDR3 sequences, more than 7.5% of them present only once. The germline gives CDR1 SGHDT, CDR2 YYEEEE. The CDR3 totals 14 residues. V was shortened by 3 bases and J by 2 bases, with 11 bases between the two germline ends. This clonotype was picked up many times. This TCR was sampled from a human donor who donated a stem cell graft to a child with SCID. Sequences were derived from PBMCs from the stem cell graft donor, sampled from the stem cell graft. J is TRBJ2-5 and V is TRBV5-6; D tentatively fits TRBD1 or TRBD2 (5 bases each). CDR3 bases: TGTGCCAGCAGCTGGGACGTCTGGCAAGAGACCCAGTACTTC. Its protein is CASSWDVWQETQYF.